This T cell receptor beta chain was obtained from a study of T cell repertoires in cytomegalovirus infection. Germline values: CDR1 SGDLS, CDR2 YYNGEE. The trim removed 0 bases at V and 2 bases at J, leaving 8 bases unmatched. CDR3 length: 17 amino acids. Broader study findings: HLA-C-restricted CMV-specific TCR beta clonotypes prevailed in the ex vivo response.

TCRdb passed the reads through MiXCR, listing each CDR3 protein once. The sample comprises some 180,000 distinct CDR3 sequences, nearly 9.5% of which are singletons, and about 4.6% rests with the top ten. This clonotype turned up a few times. Its antigen is undetermined. Input material: PBMCs. The V and J genes are TRBV9 and TRBJ2-5, with 9 nucleotides matching TRBD2. This receptor was taken from a human donor in good health (CMV status not recorded). Some clones in this sample may be carry-over from other donors' samples. The DNA of the CDR3 is TGTGCCAGCAGCGTAGACCCAGCGGGGGGATTGCAAGAGACCCAGTACTTC. Translating gives CASSVDPAGGLQETQYF.